This T cell receptor (beta chain) was documented in a study of T cells in Graves' hyperthyroidism and ophthalmopathy. Notes on the study in general: Blood samples included most of the expanded thyroid clonotypes exceeding 0.001.

Researchers took RNA transcripts and amplified the TCR beta CDR3 regions from them. RT-PCR in the first round (using the HTBI primer set) targeted the TCR CDR3. TCRdb recomputed calls from the multiplex PCR reads with MiXCR, one row per CDR3 protein. The table records fewer than 450,000 distinct CDR3 sequences, around 15% of them present only once. This clonotype was seen many times. What it recognizes is unknown. The V gene's germline CDR1 is MDHEN and CDR2 SYDVKM. This CDR3 has 15 residues. Trimming took 5 bases from V and 4 from J, leaving 14 bases between them. Researchers barred patients who had uncontrolled infection, other autoimmune disease, pregnancy or lactation.

The chain couples TRBV28 to TRBJ1-4; the D gene is possibly TRBD1 (5 bases). The sequenced sample was blood. This TCR was recovered from a man aged 45-65 years with Graves' ophthalmopathy. CDR3 amino acids: CASSGRDGVNEKLFF. The CDR3 region has the DNA TGTGCCAGCAGTGGGCGGGACGGAGTTAATGAAAAACTGTTTTTT.